This T cell receptor beta chain comes out of a study of T-cell memory formation after mild COVID-19. Study summary: Across donors, TCR clusters were largely donor specific.

Germline CDR1 is LNHNV and CDR2 is YYDKDF (reference sequence). This CDR3 spans 15 amino acids. Trimming removed 1 base at V and 2 bases at J, with 11 bases between. It was 5'RACE with constant-segment primers that produced the TCR alpha and TCR beta cDNA libraries, which carried sample barcodes and UMIs. TCRdb itself ran the 5' RACE reads through MiXCR, one entry per CDR3 protein. The sample lists about 410,000 distinct CDR3 sequences, 23% occurring once. Source material: PBMCs or a T cell subset sorted from them (not recorded which). The receptor was derived from an adult woman who had mild COVID-19 (a few samples of this study predate the infection). Cell type and time point are not known. The chain carries TRBV15 and TRBJ1-2, with TRBD1 as a possible D gene (5 bases). The CDR3 nucleotides are TGTGCCACCAGCAGAGCCGCAGGGACGAACTATGGCTACACCTTC. Translating gives CATSRAAGTNYGYTF. Based on the CDR3 plus reference TRBV15 and TRBJ1-2, the full variable domain is DAMVIQNPRYQVTQFGKPVTLSCSQTLNHNVMYWYQQKSSQAPKLLFHYYDKDFNNEADTPDNFQSRRPNTSFCFLDIRSPGLGDTAMYLCATSRAAGTNYGYTFGSGTRLTVV.